This record covers a single TCR beta chain. Antigen unknown. Sequencing in the ViraFEST assay came after antigen-specific CD4+ T cells had been expanded with viral peptide pools, which were used to stimulate PBMC. Culture proceeded for roughly ten days, and CD4+ T cells were then isolated. No vaccinee had earlier SARS-CoV-2 infection, and nucleocapsid antibodies were negative. Half the medium was swapped for IL-2 medium on days 3 and 7. The record originates from a study of vaccination effects on CD4 cells after COVID-19. The V and J ends lost 0 bases and 4 bases respectively, with 10 bases between them. CDR1 SGHRS and CDR2 YFSETQ come from the germline V gene. This CDR3 comprises 14 residues. Study-wide results and caveats: At late timepoints after vaccination, vaccine- and infection-induced clones shrank markedly. Sampling in the study covered few convalescent patients and included no early post-infection timepoints.

Sequenced by immunoSEQ multiplex PCR; TCRdb stores in-frame clones only, minus some. The data contain about 73,000 clones, under 80% of them singletons. This sequence originates from a human donor who received a COVID-19 vaccine. Sequencing was performed on CD4+ T cells from PBMCs cultured with SARS-CoV-2 spike peptides, taken before COVID-19 vaccination. The V gene is TRBV5-1, the J gene TRBJ1-2, with a weak D call TRBD1 (6 bases). As DNA, the CDR3 is TGCGCCAGCAGCTTGGAGGACAGTCTCTATGGCTACACCTTC. It translates to CASSLEDSLYGYTF.